This TCR beta chain was obtained from a study of T cell repertoires in cytomegalovirus infection. Turning to the study itself: Carrying CMV and the relevant HLA type showed in public TCR beta signatures.

There are many counts of this clonotype. Its antigen remains unknown. Study results and limitations: HLA-C-restricted TCR beta clonotypes specific for CMV led the ex vivo response. Cumulative public TCR beta family frequency identified CMV carriers with the relevant HLA.

V trimming: 3 bases; J trimming: 0 bases; junction bases outside the gene matches: 4. The germline CDR1 and CDR2 sequences are SEHNR and FQNEAQ (reference sequence). The CDR3 consists of 16 residues. TCRdb ran MiXCR on the reads and lists one entry per CDR3 protein. The data contain approximately 270,000 distinct CDR3 sequences, 20% to 25% of them singletons. Source: cultured PBMCs, taken from culture after CMV antigen stimulation. The chain has TRBV7-9 and TRBJ2-1; 8 nucleotides line up with TRBD2. The TCR was taken from a human donor in good health (CMV status not recorded). Some clones in this sample may be carry-over from other donors' samples. CDR3 residues: CASSFPAGGSYNEQFF. The CDR3 region has the DNA TGTGCCAGCAGCTTCCCCGCGGGAGGCTCCTACAATGAGCAGTTCTTC.